Shown below are 22 T cell receptor beta chains from a single sample sequenced in a study of shared clonotypes between healthy human individuals. Assay used: immunoSEQ multiplex PCR; TCRdb lists only in-frame clones, some missing. The sample lists more than 150,000 clones; roughly 70% were seen once. The sequencing sample was made of memory CD4+ T cells sorted from blood. Sample subset: CD45RA-negative fraction. Source of these receptors: a man between 25 and 39 years old in good health.

This clone was found a few times. This CDR3 is CASSLGGSVSYEQYF. In DNA form, the CDR3 reads TGTGCCAGCAGCTTAGGAGGGAGCGTCTCCTACGAGCAGTACTTC. J is TRBJ2-7 and V is TRBV2, with a possible D match to TRBD2 (6 bases). Deletions cut 6 bases from V and 0 bases from J, with 15 bases between. Germline V gives CDR1 SNHLY, CDR2 FYNNEI. The CDR3 has 15 amino acids. The variable domain in full, with the rest retrieved from reference TRBV2 and TRBJ2-7, is EPEVTQTPSHQVTQMGQEVILRCVPISNHLYFYWYRQILGQKVEFLVSFYNNEISEKSEIFDDQFSVERPDGSNFTLKIRSTKLEDSAMYFCASSLGGSVSYEQYFGPGTRLTVT.

This clone was counted a few times. This chain joins TRBV25-1 and TRBJ2-3; 7 bases map to TRBD2. Per germline, CDR1 MGHDK and CDR2 SYGVNS. The CDR3 has 11 amino acids. Unmatched junction bases numbered 9, after V lost 6 bases and J lost 15 bases. This CDR3 reads CASSEGRDQYF. The DNA for the CDR3 is TGTGCCAGCAGCGAAGGGAGGGATCAATATTTT.

This clone has a handful of counts. The J gene is TRBJ2-2, the V gene TRBV2; TRBD1 agrees at 8 bases. This CDR3 comprises 13 residues. J lost 7 bases, V lost 8 bases, and 6 bases had no gene match. Germline V gene sequence: CDR1 SNHLY, CDR2 FYNNEI. The CDR3: CASGDRTGGELFF. The DNA of the CDR3 is TGTGCCAGCGGGGACAGGACAGGCGGGGAGCTGTTTTTT.

V usage is TRBV21-1 and J usage is TRBJ2-7; the table assigns TRBD2, which was not confirmed against the DNA. TRBV21-1 is shown as a pseudogene. The CDR3 covers 18 residues. The CDR3 protein is CASSKVLRLAVDSYEQYF. Here the CDR3 DNA reads TGTGCCAGCAGCAAAGTCTTGAGACTAGCGGTCGATTCCTACGAGCAGTACTTC.

V and J are TRBV7-6 and TRBJ2-5, with TRBD1 identical over 11 bases. The V gene end was trimmed by 5 bases and the J gene end by 5 bases; junction bases not matched to a gene: 16. CDR1 and CDR2 from the germline V gene are SGHVS and FNYEAQ. The length of the CDR3 is 18 residues. The CDR3 is CASSLTPSGQGAGETQYF. CDR3 nucleotide sequence: TGTGCCAGCAGCCTAACTCCATCCGGACAGGGGGCCGGGGAGACCCAGTACTTC.

The chain has TRBV5-4 and TRBJ1-5; a weak D match, TRBD1 (6 bases). Germline V lookup: CDR1 SGHNT, CDR2 YYREEE (reference sequence). The length of the CDR3 is 18 residues. The germline V and J ends were trimmed by 3 bases and 2 bases, with 21 bases remaining between them. The CDR3 DNA follows: TGTGCCAGCAGCTCAAGGGGGGGACATGACTATGGCAATCAGCCCCAGCATTTT. Translating it yields CASSSRGGHDYGNQPQHF. The complete variable domain, with remaining parts taken from reference TRBV5-4 and TRBJ1-5, reads ETGVTQSPTHLIKTRGQQVTLRCSSQSGHNTVSWYQQALGQGPQFIFQYYREEENGRGNFPPRFSGLQFPNYSSELNVNALELDDSALYLCASSSRGGHDYGNQPQHFGDGTRLSIL.

This clone was counted a single time. This chain uses TRBV9 with TRBJ1-2, with 11 positions matching TRBD1. The V gene's germline CDR1 is SGDLS and CDR2 YYNGEE. J was trimmed by 7 bases and V by 4 bases; bases with no gene match: 9. The CDR3 covers 15 residues. CDR3 amino acids: CASSTTTGTGGGYTF. The CDR3 DNA follows: TGTGCCAGCAGCACCACGACCGGGACAGGGGGTGGCTACACCTTC.

The chain links TRBV11-2 to TRBJ2-7; D is undetermined. This CDR3 region has 15 residues. Germline V gives CDR1 SGHAT, CDR2 FQNNGV. V was shortened by 2 bases and J by 2 bases, with 13 bases between the two germline ends. Here the CDR3 reads CASSLKVGLAYEQYF. CDR3 DNA: TGTGCCAGCAGCTTAAAGGTTGGGTTGGCCTACGAGCAGTACTTC.

This chain joins TRBV5-1 and TRBJ2-3, with D possibly TRBD1 on 5 matching bases. This CDR3 has 15 amino acids. The germline V gene encodes CDR1 SGHRS and CDR2 YFSETQ. V gave up 3 bases and J gave up 1 base, with 12 bases separating them. The CDR3 DNA reads TGCGCCAGCAGCTCAGGGATTGCGGGCACAGATACGCAGTATTTT. It specifies CASSSGIAGTDTQYF.

The gene calls are TRBV15 and TRBJ1-1; D gene unclear. Trimming pared 0 bases from V and 8 bases from J, leaving 4 bases between. The CDR3 is 11 residues long. Germline loops: CDR1 LNHNV, CDR2 YYDKDF (reference sequence). CDR3: CATSRELEAFF. The CDR3 coding sequence is TGTGCCACCAGCAGAGAGTTAGAAGCTTTCTTT.

The chain recombines TRBV5-1 with TRBJ2-7, with 13 bases that match TRBD2. This CDR3 spans 16 amino acids. The V and J ends lost 0 bases and 6 bases, in that order; junction bases with no gene match: 6. Germline V gives CDR1 SGHRS, CDR2 YFSETQ. The CDR3 DNA is TGCGCCAGCAGCTTGGAAGGACTAGCGGGAGTAGGCGAGCAGTACTTC. Its protein product is CASSLEGLAGVGEQYF.

The table lists this clone with a few counts. The J gene is TRBJ2-7, the V gene TRBV5-1, with D perhaps TRBD1 (5 bases). CDR1 and CDR2 (germline): SGHRS, YFSETQ. V dropped 1 base and J dropped 5 bases, with 7 bases sitting between them. The CDR3 has 12 residues. CDR3 loop: CASSLTRDEQYF. CDR3 DNA: TGCGCCAGCAGCTTGACCAGGGACGAGCAGTACTTC.

This clone was seen a handful of times. This rearrangement joins TRBV19 to TRBJ1-4; TRBD1 agrees at 7 bases. The CDR3 consists of 16 residues. Germline V gene lookup returns CDR1 LNHDA and CDR2 SQIVND (reference sequence). V gave up 4 bases and J gave up 1 base; unmatched junction bases: 6. The CDR3 spells CASSTRGVGTNEKLFF. The CDR3 bases are TGTGCCAGTAGTACCAGGGGGGTTGGAACTAATGAAAAACTGTTTTTT.

V is TRBV4-3 and J is TRBJ2-5; the D gene is possibly TRBD2 (5 bases). Germline V CDR1 and CDR2: LGHNA, YSLEER. This CDR3 is 14 amino acids long. Deletions cut 2 bases from V and 5 bases from J, with 12 bases between. CDR3 sequence (DNA): TGCGCCAGCAGCCAACACCTAGCACGTGAGACCCAGTACTTC. Encoded protein: CASSQHLARETQYF.

This chain links TRBV19 with TRBJ2-6, with a weak D call TRBD1 (5 bases). Germline loops: CDR1 LNHDA, CDR2 SQIVND (reference sequence). V lost 5 bases and J 2 bases, leaving 10 bases between the germline ends. The CDR3 sequence is 15 residues long. CDR3 bases: TGTGCCAGTAGTCCAACAGGAACTGGGGCCAACGTCCTGACTTTC. It is translated as CASSPTGTGANVLTF.

The rearrangement links TRBV7-2 to TRBJ2-1, with D unresolved. The CDR3 is 14 amino acids. Germline lookup yields CDR1 SGHTA and CDR2 FQGNSA. V gave up 5 bases and J gave up 7 bases, with 15 bases separating them. CDR3 coding DNA: TGTGCCAGCAGCCCCTCGCGGCTGCATAATGAGCAGTTCTTC. Protein: CASSPSRLHNEQFF. Full variable domain (missing parts from reference TRBV7-2 and TRBJ2-1): GAGVSQSPSNKVTEKGKDVELRCDPISGHTALYWYRQSLGQGLEFLIYFQGNSAPDKSGLPSDRFSAERTGGSVSTLTIQRTQQEDSAVYLCASSPSRLHNEQFFGPGTRLTVL.

The V and J genes are TRBV27 and TRBJ1-4; the D gene is possibly TRBD1 (5 bases). Trimming left V 3 bases short and J 8 bases short, with 10 bases between. In germline, CDR1 is MNHEY, CDR2 SMNVEV (reference sequence). The CDR3 runs to 13 residues. CDR3 residues: CASSLGRGEKLFF. The DNA of the CDR3 is TGTGCCAGCAGTTTGGGTAGGGGCGAAAAACTGTTTTTT.

The gene calls are TRBV7-3 and TRBJ2-1; 12 nucleotides line up with TRBD2. There are 14 residues in the CDR3. V trimming: 7 bases; J trimming: 7 bases; junction bases outside the gene matches: 5. Germline V gene sequence: CDR1 SGHTA, CDR2 FQGTGA. The CDR3 region is CASKTSGRSNEQFF. The DNA for the CDR3 is TGTGCCAGCAAGACTAGCGGGAGATCTAATGAGCAGTTCTTC.

The chain couples TRBV5-1 to TRBJ2-2; unclear D gene. The germline gives CDR1 SGHRS, CDR2 YFSETQ. Between the trimmed V and J ends, which lost 4 bases and 6 bases, there was a span of 16 bases. There are 15 residues in the CDR3. CDR3 residues: CASSPWSWDAGELFF. DNA for the CDR3: TGCGCCAGCAGCCCCTGGAGTTGGGATGCCGGGGAGCTGTTTTTT.

V is TRBV18 and J is TRBJ1-1; TRBD1 might be the D (5 bases). Germline V gene sequence: CDR1 KGHSH, CDR2 LQKENI. Trimming shortened V by 3 bases and J by 0 bases, and 11 bases separated the two germline ends. The CDR3 runs to 15 residues. Here the CDR3 DNA reads TGTGCCAGCTCACCTGTAGACAGAGTGAACACTGAAGCTTTCTTT. Translated: CASSPVDRVNTEAFF.

The gene calls are TRBV25-1 and TRBJ2-3; D ambiguous. The ends were cut back, 1 base at V and 2 bases at J, with 13 bases in the middle. Germline CDR1 is MGHDK and CDR2 is SYGVNS. This CDR3 has 16 amino acids. As DNA, the CDR3 is TGTGCCAGCAGTGAATGGGTAAGGGCCATCACAGATACGCAGTATTTT. It codes for CASSEWVRAITDTQYF. The full variable domain, with the rest looked up from reference TRBV25-1 and TRBJ2-3, is EADIYQTPRYLVIGTGKKITLECSQTMGHDKMYWYQQDPGMELHLIHYSYGVNSTEKGDLSSESTVSRIRTEHFPLTLESARPSHTSQYLCASSEWVRAITDTQYFGPGTRLTVL.

This clone showed up just a few times. The J gene is TRBJ1-5, the V gene TRBV30, with 9 bases aligning to TRBD1. The germline gives CDR1 GTSNPN, CDR2 SVGIG (reference sequence). CDR3 length: 19 residues. V gave up 3 bases and J gave up 0 bases; unmatched junction bases: 15. The CDR3 region is CAWSEPGTGYENSNQPQHF. The CDR3 DNA reads as TGTGCCTGGAGCGAGCCCGGGACAGGGTACGAAAATAGCAATCAGCCCCAGCATTTT.